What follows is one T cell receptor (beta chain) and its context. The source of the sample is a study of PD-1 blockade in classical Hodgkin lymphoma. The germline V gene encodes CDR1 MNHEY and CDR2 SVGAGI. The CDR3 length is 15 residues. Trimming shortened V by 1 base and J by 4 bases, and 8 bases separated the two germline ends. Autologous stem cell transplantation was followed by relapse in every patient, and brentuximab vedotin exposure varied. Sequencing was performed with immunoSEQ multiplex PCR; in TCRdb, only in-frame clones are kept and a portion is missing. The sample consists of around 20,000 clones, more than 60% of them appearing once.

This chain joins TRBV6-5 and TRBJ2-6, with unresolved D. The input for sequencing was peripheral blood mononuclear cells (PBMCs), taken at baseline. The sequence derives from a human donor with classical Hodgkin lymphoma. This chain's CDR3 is CASSYLGLGANVLTF. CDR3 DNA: TGTGCCAGCAGTTACTTAGGCCTGGGGGCCAACGTCCTGACTTTC.